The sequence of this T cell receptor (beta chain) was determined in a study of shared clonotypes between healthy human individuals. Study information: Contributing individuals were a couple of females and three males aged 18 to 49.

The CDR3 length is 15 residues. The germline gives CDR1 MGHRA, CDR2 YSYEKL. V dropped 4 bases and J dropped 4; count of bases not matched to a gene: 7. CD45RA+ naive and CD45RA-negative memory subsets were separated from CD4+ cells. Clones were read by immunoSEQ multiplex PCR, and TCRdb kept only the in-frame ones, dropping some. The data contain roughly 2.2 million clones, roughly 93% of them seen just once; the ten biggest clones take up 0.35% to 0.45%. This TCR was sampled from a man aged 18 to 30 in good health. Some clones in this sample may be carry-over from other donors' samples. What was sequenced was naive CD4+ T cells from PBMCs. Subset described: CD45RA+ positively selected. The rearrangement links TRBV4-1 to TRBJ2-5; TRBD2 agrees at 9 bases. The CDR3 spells CASSLSPTSGETQYF. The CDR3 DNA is TGCGCCAGCAGCCTAAGCCCGACTAGCGGAGAGACCCAGTACTTC.